This T cell receptor beta chain emerged from a study of shared clonotypes between healthy human individuals. V lost 6 bases and J lost 6; bases outside the gene matches: 6. Germline assignment: CDR1 SGHAT and CDR2 FQNNGV. This CDR3 is built from 13 residues. The repertoire was sequenced with immunoSEQ multiplex PCR; TCRdb's copy has only in-frame clones and lacks some. The table has roughly 700,000 clones, 90% seen once. The gene calls are TRBV11-2 and TRBJ2-7; 9 bases are shared with TRBD2. The specimen sequenced was memory CD8+ T cells from PBMCs. Subset of the sample: CD45RO+ cells pooled with CCR7-negative TemRA cells. The receptor's source is a man aged 18 to 29 in good health. Some clones in this sample may be carry-over from other donors' samples. The CDR3: CASRFSGSPEQYF. The DNA of the CDR3 is TGTGCCAGCAGGTTTAGCGGGAGCCCCGAGCAGTACTTC.